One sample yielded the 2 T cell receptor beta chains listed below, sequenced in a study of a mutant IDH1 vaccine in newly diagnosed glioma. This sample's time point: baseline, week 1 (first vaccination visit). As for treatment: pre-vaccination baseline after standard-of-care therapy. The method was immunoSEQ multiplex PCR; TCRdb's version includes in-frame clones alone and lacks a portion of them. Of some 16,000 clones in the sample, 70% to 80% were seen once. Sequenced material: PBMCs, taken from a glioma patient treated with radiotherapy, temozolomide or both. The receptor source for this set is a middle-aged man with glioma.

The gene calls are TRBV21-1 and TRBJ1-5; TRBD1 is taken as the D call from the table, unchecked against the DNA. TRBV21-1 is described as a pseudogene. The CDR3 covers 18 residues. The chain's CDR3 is CASSDPGTGVGSNQPQHF. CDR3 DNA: TGTGCCAGCAGCGACCCCGGGACAGGGGTTGGGAGCAATCAGCCCCAGCATTTT.

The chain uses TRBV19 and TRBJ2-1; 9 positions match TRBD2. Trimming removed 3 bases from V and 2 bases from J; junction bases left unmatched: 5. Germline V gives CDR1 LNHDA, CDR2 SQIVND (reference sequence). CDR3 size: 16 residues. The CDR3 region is CASSIWLAGTYNEQFF. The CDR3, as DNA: TGTGCCAGTAGTATTTGGCTAGCGGGGACCTACAATGAGCAGTTCTTC.